The sequence of this T cell receptor (beta chain) was determined in a study of cytotoxic CD8 clonotypes in ibrutinib-treated CLL (TCRdb year 2021). For context, the study as a whole: In this cohort, 15 or so patients were treatment-naive and fewer than 13 were relapsed/refractory, while about 18 had unmutated IGHV. Responses were partial in some 24 patients and complete in 2; after median approximately 69 months follow-up, some 15 stayed in remission and about twelve progressed. Cryopreserved peripheral blood mononuclear cells were obtained before treatment, at response, and at either sustained remission or disease progression. On average, each sample yielded 270,000 or so productive templates and tens of thousands of productive rearrangements. Longitudinal samples were obtainable from about 30% of the roughly 90 participants in the trial. The response samples were drawn at a median of approximately 12 months into treatment, with a range of about 6 to 40 months.

What the authors observed across the whole study: At baseline, clonality was higher than in age-matched healthy donors and showed a strong correlation with circulating CD8+ T-cell counts. Public clonotypes were rare and either shrank or stayed stable during treatment, and the rise in clonality at ibrutinib response reflected expansion of private clonotypes. Sampling times were not matched between sustained-remission and progressing patients, and lymph node repertoires were not studied. Clonality rose at ibrutinib response, remained stable during sustained remission, and dropped back toward baseline at progression.

V is cut by 4 bases and J by 0 bases, and the space between the germline ends is 8 bases. Including cysteine and phenylalanine, the CDR3 has 14 amino acids. Just CDR3 DNA is preserved here, 42 bases in frame from base 1. CDR1 and CDR2, looked up from the germline V gene (reference sequence), are SGHNT and YYREEE. Points on this clone: Its antigen specificity is not known. One base away there is no much larger clone; base qualities are not given.

A MiSeq instrument was used for deep resolution sequencing, which targeted depths ranging from 1 in 1 million up to 1 in 200,000 T cells, with coverage averaging 10x for each clonotype. TCR beta libraries were generated with the immunoSEQ hsTCRB Kit. Per the source publication's procedure: The data were analyzed with ImmunoSEQ Analyzer and ImmunoSEQ Data Assistant, and V, D and J gene assignments followed IMGT definitions. Clonality, which ranges from 0 to 1, was calculated as one minus the normalized Shannon entropy of productive rearrangement frequencies. Only overrepresented clonotypes making up at least 0.05% of each patient's repertoire were included in the public clonotype analysis. Approximately 14 age-matched healthy donor repertoires from immuneACCESS served as clonality controls. TCRdb took this table from immuneACCESS and kept in-frame rearrangements with V and J called. Such tables lack part of the clones; where checked against another copy, unresolved V genes explain under half of the gap, and the rest is unexplained. Clonal size and the V and J genes are those of that table, whereas D and trimming came from the DNA. The sample includes around 310,000 clones, with about 80% observed a single time. The ten largest clones take up approximately 7% of the sample.

For TCR beta library preparation, approximately 2 micrograms of genomic DNA were isolated from cryopreserved PBMCs. Longitudinal blood samples from CLL patients on ibrutinib monotherapy underwent high-throughput TCR beta sequencing. Patients were enrolled in a phase 2 open-label single-center ibrutinib monotherapy trial. The specimen was PBMCs, collected before ibrutinib treatment. Recombination connected TRBV5-4 to TRBJ1-3; the D gene lacks a confident call. The source is a human donor with chronic lymphocytic leukemia. This receptor carries the CDR3 CASSTTVSGNTIYF. The DNA sequence follows: TGTGCCAGCAGCACGACGGTCTCTGGAAACACCATATATTTT.